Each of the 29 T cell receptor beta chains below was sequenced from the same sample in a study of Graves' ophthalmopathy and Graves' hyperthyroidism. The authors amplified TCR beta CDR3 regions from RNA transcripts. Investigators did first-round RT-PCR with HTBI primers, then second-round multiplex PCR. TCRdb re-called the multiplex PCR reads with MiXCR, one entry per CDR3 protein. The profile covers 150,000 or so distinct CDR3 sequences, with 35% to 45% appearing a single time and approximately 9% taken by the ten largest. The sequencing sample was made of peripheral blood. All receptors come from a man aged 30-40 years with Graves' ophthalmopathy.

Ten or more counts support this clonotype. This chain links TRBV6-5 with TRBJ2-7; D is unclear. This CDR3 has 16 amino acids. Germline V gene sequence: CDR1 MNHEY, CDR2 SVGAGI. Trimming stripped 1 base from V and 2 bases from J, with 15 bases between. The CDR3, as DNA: TGTGCCAGCAGTTACTTCCCATTACCGACGGCCTACGAGCAGTACTTC. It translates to CASSYFPLPTAYEQYF.

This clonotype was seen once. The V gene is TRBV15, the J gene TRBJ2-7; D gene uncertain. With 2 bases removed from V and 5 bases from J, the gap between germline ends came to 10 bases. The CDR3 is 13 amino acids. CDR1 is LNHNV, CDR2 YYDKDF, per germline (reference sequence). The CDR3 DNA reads TGTGCCACCAGCAGACCTCTCAACGACGAGCAGTACTTC. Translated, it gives CATSRPLNDEQYF.

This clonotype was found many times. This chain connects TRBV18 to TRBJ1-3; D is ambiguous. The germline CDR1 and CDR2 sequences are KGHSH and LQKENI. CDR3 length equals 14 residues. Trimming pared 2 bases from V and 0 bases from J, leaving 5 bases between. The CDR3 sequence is CASSPGNSGNTIYF. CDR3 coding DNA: TGTGCCAGCTCACCAGGGAACTCTGGAAACACCATATATTTT.

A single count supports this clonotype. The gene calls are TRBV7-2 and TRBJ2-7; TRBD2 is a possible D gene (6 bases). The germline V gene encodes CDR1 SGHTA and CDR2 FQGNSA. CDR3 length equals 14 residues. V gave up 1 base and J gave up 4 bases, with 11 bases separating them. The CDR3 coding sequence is TGTGCCAGCAGCTTAGGGCGGGAACCGTACGAGCAGTACTTC. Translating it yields CASSLGREPYEQYF.

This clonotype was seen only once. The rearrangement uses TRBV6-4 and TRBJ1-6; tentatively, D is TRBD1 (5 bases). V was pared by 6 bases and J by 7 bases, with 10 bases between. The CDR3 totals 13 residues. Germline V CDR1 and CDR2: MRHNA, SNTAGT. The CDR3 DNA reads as TGTGCCAGCAGGGGACGGGCGAATTCACCCCTCCACTTT. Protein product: CASRGRANSPLHF.

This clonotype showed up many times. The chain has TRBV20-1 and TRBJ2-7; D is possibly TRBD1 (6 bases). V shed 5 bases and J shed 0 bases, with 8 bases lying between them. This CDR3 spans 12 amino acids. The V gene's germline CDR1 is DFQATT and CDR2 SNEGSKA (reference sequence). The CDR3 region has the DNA TGCAGTGCTCGGGACAACTCCTACGAGCAGTACTTC. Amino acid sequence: CSARDNSYEQYF.

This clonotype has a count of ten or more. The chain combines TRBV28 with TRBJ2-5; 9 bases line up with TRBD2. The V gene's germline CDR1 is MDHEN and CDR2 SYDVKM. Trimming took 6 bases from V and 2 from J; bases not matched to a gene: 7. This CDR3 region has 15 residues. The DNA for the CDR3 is TGTGCCAGCAGCCGTCCTCTAGCGGGGCAAGAGACCCAGTACTTC. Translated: CASSRPLAGQETQYF.

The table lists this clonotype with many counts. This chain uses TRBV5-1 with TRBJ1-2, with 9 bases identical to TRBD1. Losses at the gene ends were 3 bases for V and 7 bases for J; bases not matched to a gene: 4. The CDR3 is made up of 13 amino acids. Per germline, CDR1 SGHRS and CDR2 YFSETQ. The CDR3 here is CASSSGTGTGYTF. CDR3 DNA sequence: TGCGCCAGCAGCTCCGGGACAGGGACTGGCTACACCTTC.

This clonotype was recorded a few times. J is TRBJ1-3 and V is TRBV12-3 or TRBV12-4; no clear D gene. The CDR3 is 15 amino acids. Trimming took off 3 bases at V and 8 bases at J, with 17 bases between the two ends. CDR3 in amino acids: CASSFGLGYEDTIYF. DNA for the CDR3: TGTGCCAGCAGTTTTGGGCTCGGATATGAGGACACCATATATTTT.

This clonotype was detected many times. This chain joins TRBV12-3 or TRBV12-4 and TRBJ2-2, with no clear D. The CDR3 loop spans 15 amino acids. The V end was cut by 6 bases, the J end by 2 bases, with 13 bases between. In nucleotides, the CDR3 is TGTGCCAGCAGCCCTGTGGCAGTTAACACCGGGGAGCTGTTTTTT. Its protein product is CASSPVAVNTGELFF.

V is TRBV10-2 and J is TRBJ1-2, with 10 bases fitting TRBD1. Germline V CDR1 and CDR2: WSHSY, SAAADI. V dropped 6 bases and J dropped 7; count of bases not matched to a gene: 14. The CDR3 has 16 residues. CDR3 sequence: CASRLAAGTGAAGYTF. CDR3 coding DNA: TGCGCCAGCAGACTCGCCGCCGGGACAGGGGCTGCTGGCTACACCTTC.

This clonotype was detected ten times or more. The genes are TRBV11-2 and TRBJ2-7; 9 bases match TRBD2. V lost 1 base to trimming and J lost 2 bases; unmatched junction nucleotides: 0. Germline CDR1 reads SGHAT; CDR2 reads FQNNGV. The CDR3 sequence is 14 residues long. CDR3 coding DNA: TGTGCCAGCAGCTTAGCTAGCGGGGCCTACGAGCAGTACTTC. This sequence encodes CASSLASGAYEQYF.

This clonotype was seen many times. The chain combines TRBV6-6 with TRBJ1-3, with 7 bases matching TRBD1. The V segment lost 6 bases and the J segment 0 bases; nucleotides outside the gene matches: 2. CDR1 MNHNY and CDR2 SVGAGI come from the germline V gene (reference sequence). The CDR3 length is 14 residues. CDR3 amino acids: CASRRGLSGNTIYF. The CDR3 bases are TGTGCCAGCAGGAGGGGGCTCTCTGGAAACACCATATATTTT.

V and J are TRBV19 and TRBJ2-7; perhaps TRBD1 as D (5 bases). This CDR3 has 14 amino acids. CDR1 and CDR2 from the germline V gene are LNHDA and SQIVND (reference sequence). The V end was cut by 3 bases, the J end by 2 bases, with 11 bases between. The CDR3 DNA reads TGTGCCAGTAGTATTGGGGCAGGACCCTACGAGCAGTACTTC. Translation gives CASSIGAGPYEQYF.

CDR3 sequence: CATSDPGKPREQYF. The DNA of the CDR3 is TGTGCCACCAGTGATCCCGGGAAGCCTCGGGAGCAGTACTTC. The V call is TRBV24-1, the J call TRBJ2-7, with a possible D match to TRBD2 (5 bases). Trimming pared 3 bases from V and 7 bases from J, leaving 15 bases between. The CDR3 consists of 14 residues. The germline gives CDR1 KGHDR, CDR2 SFDVKD.

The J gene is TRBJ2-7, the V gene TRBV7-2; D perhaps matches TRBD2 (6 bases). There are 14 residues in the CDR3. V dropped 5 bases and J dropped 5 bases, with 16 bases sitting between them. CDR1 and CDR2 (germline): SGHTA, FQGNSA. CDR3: CASSPGGPVNEQYF. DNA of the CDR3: TGTGCCAGCAGCCCCGGAGGGCCGGTCAACGAGCAGTACTTC.

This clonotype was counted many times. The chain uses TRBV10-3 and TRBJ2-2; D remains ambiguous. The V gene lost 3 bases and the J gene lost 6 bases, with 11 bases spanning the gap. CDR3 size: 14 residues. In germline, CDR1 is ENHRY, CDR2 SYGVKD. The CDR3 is CAISDWADAGELFF. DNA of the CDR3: TGTGCCATCAGTGACTGGGCAGACGCCGGGGAGCTGTTTTTT.

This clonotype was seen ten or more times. In DNA, the CDR3 is TGTGCCAGCAGTCTGCTAGCGGGAGGTTACGAGCAGTACTTC. It yields the protein CASSLLAGGYEQYF. This sequence joins TRBV6-2 or TRBV6-3 and TRBJ2-7; the match to TRBD2 covers 11 bases. The junction had 4 bases not matched to a gene; V was cut back by 5 bases and J by 4 bases. This CDR3 has 14 amino acids. Germline CDR1 reads MNHEY; CDR2 reads SVGEGT.

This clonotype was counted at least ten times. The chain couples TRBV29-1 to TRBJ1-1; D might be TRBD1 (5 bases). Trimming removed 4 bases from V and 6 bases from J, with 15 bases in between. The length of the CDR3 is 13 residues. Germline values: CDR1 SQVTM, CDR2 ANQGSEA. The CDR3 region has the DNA TGCAGCGTTGCGATGGGACGGAGTGCTGAAGCTTTCTTT. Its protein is CSVAMGRSAEAFF.

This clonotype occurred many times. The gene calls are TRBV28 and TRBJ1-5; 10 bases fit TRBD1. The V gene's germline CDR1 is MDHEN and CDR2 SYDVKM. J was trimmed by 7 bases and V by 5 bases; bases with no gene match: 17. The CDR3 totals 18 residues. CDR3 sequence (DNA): TGTGCCAGCAGTACAAGCTCCGGGACAGGGGTCGGGGGGCAGCCCCAGCATTTT. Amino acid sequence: CASSTSSGTGVGGQPQHF.

The CDR3 is CASSYSLRPLSGNTIYF. CDR3 nucleotide sequence: TGTGCCAGCAGTTACTCTCTACGACCTCTCTCTGGAAACACCATATATTTT. The chain has TRBV6-5 and TRBJ1-3; D not certain. The CDR3 covers 17 residues. The germline V gene encodes CDR1 MNHEY and CDR2 SVGAGI. V lost 0 bases and J 0 bases, leaving 12 bases between the germline ends.

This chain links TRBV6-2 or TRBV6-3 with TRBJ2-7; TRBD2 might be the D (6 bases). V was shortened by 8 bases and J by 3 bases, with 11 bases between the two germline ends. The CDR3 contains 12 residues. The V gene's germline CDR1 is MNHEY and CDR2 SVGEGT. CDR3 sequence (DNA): TGTGCCAGCTGTGCTAGCGTCTACGAGCAGTACTTC. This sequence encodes CASCASVYEQYF.

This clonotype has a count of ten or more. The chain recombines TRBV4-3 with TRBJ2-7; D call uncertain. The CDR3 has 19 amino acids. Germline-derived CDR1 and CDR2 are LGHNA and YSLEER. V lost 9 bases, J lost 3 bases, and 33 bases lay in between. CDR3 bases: TGCGCCAGGCCCATAGGTCTCGGCAAGTGGAGTGGTAACAGCTACGAGCAGTACTTC. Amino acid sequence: CARPIGLGKWSGNSYEQYF.

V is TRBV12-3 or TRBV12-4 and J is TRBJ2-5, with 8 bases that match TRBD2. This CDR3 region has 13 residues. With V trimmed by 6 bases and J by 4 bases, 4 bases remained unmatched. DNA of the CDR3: TGTGCCAGCAGACTGGGGACTAGAGAGACCCAGTACTTC. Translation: CASRLGTRETQYF.

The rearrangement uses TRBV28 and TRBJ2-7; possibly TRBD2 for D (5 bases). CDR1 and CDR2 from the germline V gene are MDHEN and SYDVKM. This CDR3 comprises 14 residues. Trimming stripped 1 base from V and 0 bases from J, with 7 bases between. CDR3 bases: TGTGCCAGCAGTTTATACGGGAACTCCTACGAGCAGTACTTC. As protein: CASSLYGNSYEQYF.

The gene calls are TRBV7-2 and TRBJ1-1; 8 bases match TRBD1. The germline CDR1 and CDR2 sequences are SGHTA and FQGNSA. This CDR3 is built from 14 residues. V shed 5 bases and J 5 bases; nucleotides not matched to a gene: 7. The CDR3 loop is CASSTRTGHTEAFF. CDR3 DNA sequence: TGTGCCAGCAGCACCCGGACAGGGCATACTGAAGCTTTCTTT.

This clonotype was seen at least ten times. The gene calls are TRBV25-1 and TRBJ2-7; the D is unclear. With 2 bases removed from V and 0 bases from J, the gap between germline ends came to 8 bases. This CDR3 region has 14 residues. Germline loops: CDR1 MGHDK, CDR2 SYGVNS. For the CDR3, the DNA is TGTGCCAGCAGTGAAATGGGCGGCTCCTACGAGCAGTACTTC. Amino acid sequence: CASSEMGGSYEQYF.

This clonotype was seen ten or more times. CDR3 loop: CASRRGSYNSPLHF. CDR3 nucleotide sequence: TGTGCCAGCAGGCGGGGCTCCTATAATTCACCCCTCCACTTT. The chain joins TRBV28 to TRBJ1-6; D unclear. The CDR3 spans 14 residues. The germline V and J ends were trimmed by 6 bases and 0 bases, with 6 bases remaining between them. The germline V gene encodes CDR1 MDHEN and CDR2 SYDVKM.

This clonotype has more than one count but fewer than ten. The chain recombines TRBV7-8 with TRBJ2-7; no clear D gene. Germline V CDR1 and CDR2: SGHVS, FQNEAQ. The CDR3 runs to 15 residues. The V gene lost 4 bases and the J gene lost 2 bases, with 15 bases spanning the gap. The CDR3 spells CASSYVGSAAYEQYF. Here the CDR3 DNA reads TGTGCCAGCAGCTATGTTGGGTCGGCGGCCTACGAGCAGTACTTC.